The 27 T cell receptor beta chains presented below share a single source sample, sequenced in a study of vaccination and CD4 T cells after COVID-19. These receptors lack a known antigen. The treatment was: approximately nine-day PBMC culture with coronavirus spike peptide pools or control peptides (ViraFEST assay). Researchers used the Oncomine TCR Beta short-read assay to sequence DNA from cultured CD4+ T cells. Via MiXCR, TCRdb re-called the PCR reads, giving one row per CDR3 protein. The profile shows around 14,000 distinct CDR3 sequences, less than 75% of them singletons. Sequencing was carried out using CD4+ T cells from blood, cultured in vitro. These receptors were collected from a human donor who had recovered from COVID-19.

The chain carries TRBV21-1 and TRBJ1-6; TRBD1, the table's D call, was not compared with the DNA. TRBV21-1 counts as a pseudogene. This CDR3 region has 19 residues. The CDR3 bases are TGTGCCAGCAGCCTGTTTCAGGACAGGAAAGCATCCTATAATTCACCCCTCCACTTT. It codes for CASSLFQDRKASYNSPLHF.

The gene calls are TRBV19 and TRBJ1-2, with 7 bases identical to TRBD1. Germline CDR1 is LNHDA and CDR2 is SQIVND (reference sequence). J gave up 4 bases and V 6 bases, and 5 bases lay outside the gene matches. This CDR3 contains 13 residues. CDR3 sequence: CASSPTGTYGYTF. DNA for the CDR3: TGTGCCAGTAGCCCGACAGGGACCTATGGCTACACCTTC.

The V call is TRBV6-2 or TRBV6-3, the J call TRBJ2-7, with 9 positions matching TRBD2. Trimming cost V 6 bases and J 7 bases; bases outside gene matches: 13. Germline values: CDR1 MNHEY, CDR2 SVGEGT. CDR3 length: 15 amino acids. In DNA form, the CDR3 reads TGTGCCAGCAGACCAAGACTAGCGGCCTACGATGAGCAGTACTTC. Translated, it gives CASRPRLAAYDEQYF.

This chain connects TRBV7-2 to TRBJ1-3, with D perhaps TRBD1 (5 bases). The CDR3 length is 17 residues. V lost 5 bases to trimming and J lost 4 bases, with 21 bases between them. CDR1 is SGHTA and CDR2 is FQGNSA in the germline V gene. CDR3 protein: CASSRKTISGEGNTIYF. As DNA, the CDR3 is TGTGCCAGCAGCCGCAAGACGATCTCGGGGGAAGGAAACACCATATATTTT.

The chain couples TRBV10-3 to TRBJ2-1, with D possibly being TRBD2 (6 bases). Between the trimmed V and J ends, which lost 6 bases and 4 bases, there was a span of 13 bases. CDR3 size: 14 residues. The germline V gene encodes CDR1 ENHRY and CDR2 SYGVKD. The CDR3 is CAIRGDSTYNEQFF. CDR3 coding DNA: TGTGCCATCAGGGGGGACTCTACGTACAATGAGCAGTTCTTC.

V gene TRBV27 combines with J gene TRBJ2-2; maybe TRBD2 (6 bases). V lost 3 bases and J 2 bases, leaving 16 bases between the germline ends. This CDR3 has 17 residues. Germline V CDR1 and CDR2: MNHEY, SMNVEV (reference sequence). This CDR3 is CASSFRGLGQNTGELFF. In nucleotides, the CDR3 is TGTGCCAGCAGTTTTCGGGGGTTGGGCCAAAACACCGGGGAGCTGTTTTTT.

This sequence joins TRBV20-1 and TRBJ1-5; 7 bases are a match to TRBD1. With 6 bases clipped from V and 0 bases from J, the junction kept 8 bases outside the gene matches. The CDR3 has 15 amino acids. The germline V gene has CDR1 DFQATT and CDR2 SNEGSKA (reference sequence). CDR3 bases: TGCAGTGCGCAGGGACAGCAACATAGCAATCAGCCCCAGCATTTT. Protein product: CSAQGQQHSNQPQHF.

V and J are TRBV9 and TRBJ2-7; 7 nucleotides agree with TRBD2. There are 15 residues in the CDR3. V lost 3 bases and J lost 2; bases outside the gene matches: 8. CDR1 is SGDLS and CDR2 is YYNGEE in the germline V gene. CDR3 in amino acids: CASSADSGVPYEQYF. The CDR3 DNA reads TGTGCCAGCAGCGCCGACAGCGGGGTCCCCTACGAGCAGTACTTC.

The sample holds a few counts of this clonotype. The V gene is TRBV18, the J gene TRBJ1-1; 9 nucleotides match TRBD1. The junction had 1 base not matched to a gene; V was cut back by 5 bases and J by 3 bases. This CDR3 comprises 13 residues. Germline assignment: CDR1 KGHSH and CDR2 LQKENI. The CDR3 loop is CASSRDRDTEAFF. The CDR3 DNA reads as TGTGCCAGCTCAAGGGACAGGGACACTGAAGCTTTCTTT.

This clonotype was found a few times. The CDR3 loop reads CANPSDRETRSNQPQHF. The CDR3 DNA is TGTGCCAACCCCTCTGACAGGGAAACACGTAGCAATCAGCCCCAGCATTTT. The gene calls are TRBV6-2 or TRBV6-3 and TRBJ1-5, with 7 bases fitting TRBD1. J gave up 0 bases and V 10 bases, and 15 bases lay outside the gene matches. This CDR3 is 17 amino acids long. Germline V gene lookup returns CDR1 MNHEY and CDR2 SVGEGT.

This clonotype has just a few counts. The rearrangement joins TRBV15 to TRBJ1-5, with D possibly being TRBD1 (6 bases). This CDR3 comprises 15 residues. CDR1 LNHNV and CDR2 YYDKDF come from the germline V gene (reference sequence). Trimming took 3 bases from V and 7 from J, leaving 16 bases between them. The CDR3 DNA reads TGTGCCACCAGCAGGAAGACAGGTCAGGACCAGCCCCAGCATTTT. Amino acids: CATSRKTGQDQPQHF. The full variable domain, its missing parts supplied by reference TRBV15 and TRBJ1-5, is DAMVIQNPRYQVTQFGKPVTLSCSQTLNHNVMYWYQQKSSQAPKLLFHYYDKDFNNEADTPDNFQSRRPNTSFCFLDIRSPGLGDTAMYLCATSRKTGQDQPQHFGDGTRLSIL.

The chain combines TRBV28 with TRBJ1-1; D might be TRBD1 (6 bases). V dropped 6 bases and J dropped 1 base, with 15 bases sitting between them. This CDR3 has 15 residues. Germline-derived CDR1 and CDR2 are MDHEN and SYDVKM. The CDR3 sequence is CASRLGGLRNTEAFF. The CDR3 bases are TGTGCCAGCAGACTAGGGGGACTCAGGAACACTGAAGCTTTCTTT.

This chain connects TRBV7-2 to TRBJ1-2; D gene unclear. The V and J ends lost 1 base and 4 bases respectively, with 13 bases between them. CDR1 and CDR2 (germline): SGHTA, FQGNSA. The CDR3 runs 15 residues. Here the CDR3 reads CASSLDSGSGYGYTF. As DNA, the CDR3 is TGTGCCAGCAGCTTAGACAGTGGGTCGGGCTATGGCTACACCTTC.

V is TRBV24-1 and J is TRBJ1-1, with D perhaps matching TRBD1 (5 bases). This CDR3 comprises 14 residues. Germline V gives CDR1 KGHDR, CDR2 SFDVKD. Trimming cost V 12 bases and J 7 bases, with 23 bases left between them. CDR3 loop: CAPRGAEASGEAFF. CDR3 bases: TGTGCCCCACGAGGGGCGGAGGCCTCCGGTGAAGCTTTCTTT.

The CDR3 spells CSARETSVPETQYF. The DNA for the CDR3 is TGCAGTGCTAGAGAGACTAGCGTCCCTGAGACCCAGTACTTC. The J gene is TRBJ2-5, the V gene TRBV20-1; 8 positions match TRBD2. The germline gives CDR1 DFQATT, CDR2 SNEGSKA (reference sequence). The CDR3 sequence is 14 residues long. V was pared by 0 bases and J by 5 bases, with 5 bases of the junction left unmatched.

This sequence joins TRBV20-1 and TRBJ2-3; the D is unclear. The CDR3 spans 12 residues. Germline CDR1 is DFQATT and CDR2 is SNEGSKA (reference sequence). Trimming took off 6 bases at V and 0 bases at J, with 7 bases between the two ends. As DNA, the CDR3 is TGCAGTGCAACCCTAAGCACAGATACGCAGTATTTT. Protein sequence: CSATLSTDTQYF.

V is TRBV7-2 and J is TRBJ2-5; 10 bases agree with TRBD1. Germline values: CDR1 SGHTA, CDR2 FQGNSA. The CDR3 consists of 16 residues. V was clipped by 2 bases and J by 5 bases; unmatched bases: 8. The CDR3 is CASSLFGQGGYETQYF. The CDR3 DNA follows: TGTGCCAGCAGCTTATTCGGACAGGGGGGATACGAGACCCAGTACTTC.

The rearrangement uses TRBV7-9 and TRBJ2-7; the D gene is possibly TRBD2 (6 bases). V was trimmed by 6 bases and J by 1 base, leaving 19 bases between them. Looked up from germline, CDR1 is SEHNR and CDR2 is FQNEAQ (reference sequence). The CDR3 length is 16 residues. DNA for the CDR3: TGTGCCAGCAGTCGATTGGAGGGCTCGGGGTCCTACGAGCAGTACTTC. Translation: CASSRLEGSGSYEQYF.

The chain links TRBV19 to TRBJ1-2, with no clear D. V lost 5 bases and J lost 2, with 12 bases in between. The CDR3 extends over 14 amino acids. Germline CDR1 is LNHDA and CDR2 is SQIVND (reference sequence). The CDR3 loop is CASSFSGKNYGYTF. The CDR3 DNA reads TGTGCCAGTAGTTTCTCGGGGAAGAACTATGGCTACACCTTC.

The CDR3, as DNA: TGTGCCAGCAGTCCCAATAGGGGCCCTGAAGCTTTCTTT. Its protein is CASSPNRGPEAFF. This chain joins TRBV6-2 or TRBV6-3 and TRBJ1-1; the D gene is possibly TRBD1 (5 bases). CDR3 length: 13 amino acids. CDR1 is MNHEY, CDR2 SVGEGT, per germline. Trimming removed 5 bases from V and 6 bases from J, with 13 bases in between.

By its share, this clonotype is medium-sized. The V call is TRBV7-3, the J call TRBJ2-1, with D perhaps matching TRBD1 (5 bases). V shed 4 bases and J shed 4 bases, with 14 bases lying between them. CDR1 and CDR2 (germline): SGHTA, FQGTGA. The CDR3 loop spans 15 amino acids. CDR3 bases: TGTGCCAGCAGCTACGGACACGGCTCATACAATGAGCAGTTCTTC. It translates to CASSYGHGSYNEQFF.

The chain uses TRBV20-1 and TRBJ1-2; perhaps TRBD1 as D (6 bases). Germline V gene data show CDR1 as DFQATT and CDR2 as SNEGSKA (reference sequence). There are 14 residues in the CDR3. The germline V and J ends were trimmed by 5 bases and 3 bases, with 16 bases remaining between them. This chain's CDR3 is CSALRQVLDYGYTF. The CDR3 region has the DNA TGCAGTGCTCTACGACAGGTGCTTGACTATGGCTACACCTTC.

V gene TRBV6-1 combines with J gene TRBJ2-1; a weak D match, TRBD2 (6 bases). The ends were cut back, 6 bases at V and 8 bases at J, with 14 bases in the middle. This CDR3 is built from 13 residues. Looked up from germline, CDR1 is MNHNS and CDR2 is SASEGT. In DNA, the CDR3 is TGTGCCAGCAGGCGGGACCTCCGCGATGAGCAGTTCTTC. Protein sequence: CASRRDLRDEQFF.

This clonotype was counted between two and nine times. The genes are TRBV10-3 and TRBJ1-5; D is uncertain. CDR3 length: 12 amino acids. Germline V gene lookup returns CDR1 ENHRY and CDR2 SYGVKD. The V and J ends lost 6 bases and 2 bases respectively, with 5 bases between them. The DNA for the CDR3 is TGTGCCATCAGCGGGGGCAATCAGCCCCAGCATTTT. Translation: CAISGGNQPQHF.

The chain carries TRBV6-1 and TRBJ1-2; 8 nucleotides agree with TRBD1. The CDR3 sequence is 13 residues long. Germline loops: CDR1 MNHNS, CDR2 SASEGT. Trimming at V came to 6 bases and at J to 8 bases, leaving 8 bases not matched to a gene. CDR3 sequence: CASRQGGEIGYTF. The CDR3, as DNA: TGTGCCAGCAGACAGGGGGGAGAAATCGGCTACACCTTC.

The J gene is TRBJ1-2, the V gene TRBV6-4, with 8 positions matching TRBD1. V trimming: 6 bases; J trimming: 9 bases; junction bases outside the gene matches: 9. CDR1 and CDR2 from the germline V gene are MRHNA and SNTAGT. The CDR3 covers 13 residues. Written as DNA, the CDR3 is TGTGCCAGCAGAGTCGGACAGGGCCATAGCTACACCTTC. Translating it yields CASRVGQGHSYTF.

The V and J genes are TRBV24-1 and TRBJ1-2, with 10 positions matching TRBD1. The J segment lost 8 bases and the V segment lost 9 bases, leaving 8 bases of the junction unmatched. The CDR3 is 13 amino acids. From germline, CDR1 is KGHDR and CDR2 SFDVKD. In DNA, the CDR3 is TGTGCCACCCGGGGGACAGGGGAGGAAGGCTACACCTTC. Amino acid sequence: CATRGTGEEGYTF.